Listed below are T cell receptor beta chains from one sample, sequenced in a study of shared clonotypes between healthy human individuals. Profiling relied on immunoSEQ multiplex PCR, and the TCRdb table lists in-frame clones only, not all of them. This table has 2 million or so clones, over 85% appearing once. Specimen: naive CD8+ T cells sorted from blood. All receptors come from a man aged 18 to 30 in good health. CDR3s include the opening cysteine and the closing phenylalanine or tryptophan. Each record gives: D gene, J gene, V gene, CDR3 DNA, CDR3 protein. D genes are given only for firm matches.

>NA|TRBJ2-7|TRBV13
TGTGCCAGCAGCTATACTCGTAGCGTTCACTACGAGCAGTACTTC
CASSYTRSVHYEQYF
>TRBD1|TRBJ2-3|TRBV9
TGTGCCAGCAGCCCCTGGGACAGGGTCGCAGATACGCAGTATTTT
CASSPWDRVADTQYF
>NA|TRBJ2-5|TRBV7-9
TGTGCCAGCAGCTTCGGTGGGGGAAGGGAGACCCAGTACTTC
CASSFGGGRETQYF
>NA|TRBJ2-5|TRBV2
TGTGCCAGCAGTGAATTGTATTCGGGAAATACGTACCGGGCGTACTTC
CASSELYSGNTYRAYF
>TRBD1|TRBJ1-1|TRBV30
TGTGCCTGGAGTTACGGCCCGGGACAGGGGATAATGAACACTGAAGCTTTCTTT
CAWSYGPGQGIMNTEAFF
>TRBD2|TRBJ2-1|TRBV27
TGTGCCAGCAGTTCCCTCCTAGCGGGGGTGTACAATGAGCAGTTCTTC
CASSSLLAGVYNEQFF
>TRBD2|TRBJ2-1|TRBV5-6
TGTGCCAGCAGTTCGGGGGGGACCGTCTTCAATGAGCAGTTCTTC
CASSSGGTVFNEQFF
>TRBD1|TRBJ2-2|TRBV6-5
TGTGCCAGCAGTTACTCGACAGGGGAGTTCACCGGGGAGCTGTTTTTT
CASSYSTGEFTGELFF
>TRBD2|TRBJ2-4|TRBV13
TGTGCCAGCAGCTTAGGCGGTAGCGGGGGACTCAAAAACATTCAGTACTTC
CASSLGGSGGLKNIQYF
>NA|TRBJ1-2|TRBV28
TGTGCCAGCAGCAAAAATAACTATGGCTACACCTTC
CASSKNNYGYTF
>NA|TRBJ2-7|TRBV2
TGTGCCAGCAGTGAAAACCCCTACGAGCAGTACTTC
CASSENPYEQYF
>TRBD2|TRBJ2-7|TRBV5-1
TGCGCCAGCAGCTTTGAACTAGCGGGAAACAACGAGCAGTACTTC
CASSFELAGNNEQYF
>NA|TRBJ2-1|TRBV6-5
TGTGCCAGCAGTTACGCGGGTTCCTACAATGAGCAGTTCTTC
CASSYAGSYNEQFF
>TRBD2|TRBJ2-7|TRBV9
TGTGCCAGCAGCGTAGAGGGGACTAGCTCCTACGAGCAGTACTTC
CASSVEGTSSYEQYF
>NA|TRBJ1-2|TRBV6-1
TGTGCCAGCAGTGAGGACCTATCACCTGACTATGGCTACACCTTC
CASSEDLSPDYGYTF